A single T cell receptor (beta chain) is shown here with its context. Its antigen is currently unknown. Other nucleotide sequences in the sample specify the same CDR3. The data were obtained in a study of shared clonotypes between healthy human individuals. V trimming: 3 bases; J trimming: 3 bases; junction bases outside the gene matches: 3. The CDR3 has 15 amino acids. Germline CDR1 is SNHLY and CDR2 is FYNNEI. Recent acute infections and vaccinations were absent in the healthy HIV-negative adult donors. A CD45RA+ naive subset and a CD45RA-negative memory subset were split from CD4+ cells. Only in-frame clones appear in the TCRdb table, and some are missing; sequencing was by immunoSEQ multiplex PCR. The sample includes about 600,000 clones, less than 98% of them seen just once. Notes on the study in general: Sample collection involved blood only; tissue repertoires are likely different. Rarefaction revealed incomplete sorted-subset sequencing despite large depth.

V usage is TRBV2 and J usage is TRBJ2-1, with 9 bases identical to TRBD2. This clonotype was sampled from a woman aged 25 to 39 in good health. Input material: naive CD4+ T cells sorted from blood. Subset here: CD45RA+ positively selected. In DNA, the CDR3 is TGTGCCAGCAGTGACCGTAGCGGGGGCTACAATGAGCAGTTCTTC. Encoded protein: CASSDRSGGYNEQFF. The variable domain in full, with the rest retrieved from reference TRBV2 and TRBJ2-1, is EPEVTQTPSHQVTQMGQEVILRCVPISNHLYFYWYRQILGQKVEFLVSFYNNEISEKSEIFDDQFSVERPDGSNFTLKIRSTKLEDSAMYFCASSDRSGGYNEQFFGPGTRLTVL.